The source of this T cell receptor beta chain is a study of cytomegalovirus exposure and HLA in healthy donors. Study-level findings and limits: In a later analysis, specific HLA alleles were associated with approximately 16,000 TCR beta sequences at a 0.05 false discovery rate. Versus the approximately 700-donor mean, an Asian-associated ancestry cluster reportedly showed fewer N-insertions in a later analysis.

A word on this clone: Its specificity is not known.

Primers: 60 Vbeta forward and 13 Jbeta reverse. This table comes from immunoSEQ multiplex PCR, and its TCRdb copy is limited to in-frame clones, with some not included. The table records about 190,000 clones, approximately 79% of them present only once. Germline loops: CDR1 MNHEY, CDR2 SMNVEV (reference sequence). This CDR3 comprises 12 residues. Each donor's status was that of a healthy bone marrow donor. This chain joins TRBV27 and TRBJ2-5; D is unclear. TRBJ2-7 matches the DNA end more closely, so the J call is doubtful. Sequencing was done on a sample of PBMCs. This clonotype originated in a man in his forties in good health and CMV-seropositive. In nucleotides, the CDR3 is TGTGCCATCCGGTCCCCCTCCCTCGAGCAGTACTTC. The encoded protein is CAIRSPSLEQYF.